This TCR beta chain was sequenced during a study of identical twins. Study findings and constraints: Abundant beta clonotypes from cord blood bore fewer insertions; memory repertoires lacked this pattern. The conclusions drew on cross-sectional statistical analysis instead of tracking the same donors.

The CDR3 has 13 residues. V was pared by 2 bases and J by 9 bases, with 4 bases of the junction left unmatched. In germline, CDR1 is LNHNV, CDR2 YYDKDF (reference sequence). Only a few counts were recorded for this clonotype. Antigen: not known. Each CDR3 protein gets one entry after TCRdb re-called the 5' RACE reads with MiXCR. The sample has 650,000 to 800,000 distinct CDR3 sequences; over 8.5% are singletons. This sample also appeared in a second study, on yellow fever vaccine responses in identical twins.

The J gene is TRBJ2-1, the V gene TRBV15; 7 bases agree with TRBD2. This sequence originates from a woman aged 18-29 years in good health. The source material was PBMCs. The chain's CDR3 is CATSRRGEGEQFF. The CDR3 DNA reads TGTGCCACCAGCAGACGGGGGGAGGGTGAGCAGTTCTTC.